This T cell receptor beta chain was documented in a study of T cells in tuberculosis. Looking at the study overall: This South African cohort compared adolescents with or without latent tuberculosis against adults with active tuberculosis. General observations from the study: Active tuberculosis alpha repertoires lay closer to GMM-specific TCRs than controls'. Using the GMM-specific repertoire gave over 80% accuracy versus roughly 74% with motifs.

Libraries were prepared by immunoSEQ multiplex PCR; TCRdb keeps only in-frame clonotypes and omits some of them. The sample has 40,000 to 50,000 clones; nearly 97% are singletons. As to this clone: Its target is not known.

This CDR3 spans 19 amino acids. The V gene's germline CDR1 is WSHSY and CDR2 SAAADI. The junction had 11 bases not matched to a gene; V was cut back by 0 bases and J by 3 bases. The sample consisted of PBMCs. The chain joins TRBV10-2 to TRBJ2-5; 12 bases are a match to TRBD2. The sequence derives from a donor aged 10-30 years with latent tuberculosis or without tuberculosis infection. CDR3 nucleotides: TGCGCCAGCAGTGAGTCGAAACTAGCGGGGGGAAGACAAAAAGAGACCCAGTACTTC. Protein sequence: CASSESKLAGGRQKETQYF.